This T cell receptor (beta chain) is from a study of cytomegalovirus exposure and HLA in healthy donors. Study-level background: From donors who were HLA-typed, an early data release held around 80 million unique TCRs.

PCR involved 60 Vbeta and 13 Jbeta primers. Profiling relied on immunoSEQ multiplex PCR, and the TCRdb table lists in-frame clones only, not all of them. The top ten clones hold 2% to 3% of a sample with 280,000 or so clones, approximately 90% of them seen once. With 4 bases clipped from V and 4 bases from J, the junction kept 8 bases outside the gene matches. CDR3 length: 15 residues. Germline CDR1 is MGHRA and CDR2 is YSYEKL. This clone was seen a few times. This TCR came from a woman under 30 in good health and CMV-seronegative. This sequence joins TRBV4-1 and TRBJ2-7; 9 bases match TRBD2. Input material: PBMCs. The CDR3 here is CASSRNSGGTYEQYF. The CDR3 coding sequence is TGCGCCAGCAGCCGGAATAGCGGGGGCACATACGAGCAGTACTTC.